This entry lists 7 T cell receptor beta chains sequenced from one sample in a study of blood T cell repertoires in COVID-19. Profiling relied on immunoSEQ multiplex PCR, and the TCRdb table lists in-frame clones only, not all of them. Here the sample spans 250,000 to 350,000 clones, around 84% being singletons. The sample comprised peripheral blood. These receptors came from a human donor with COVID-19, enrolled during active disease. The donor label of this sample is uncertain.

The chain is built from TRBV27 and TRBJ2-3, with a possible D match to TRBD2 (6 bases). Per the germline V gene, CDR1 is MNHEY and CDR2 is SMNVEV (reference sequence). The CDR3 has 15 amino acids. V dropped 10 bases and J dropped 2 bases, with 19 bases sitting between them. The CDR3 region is CATLPTSRITDTQYF. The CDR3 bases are TGTGCCACCCTGCCCACTAGCCGCATCACAGATACGCAGTATTTT.

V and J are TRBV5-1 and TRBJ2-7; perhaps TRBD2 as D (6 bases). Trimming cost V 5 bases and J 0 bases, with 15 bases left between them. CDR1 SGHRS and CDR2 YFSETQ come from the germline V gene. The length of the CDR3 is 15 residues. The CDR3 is CASSRRDSSSYEQYF. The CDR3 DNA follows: TGCGCCAGCAGTAGGAGGGACTCTAGCTCCTACGAGCAGTACTTC. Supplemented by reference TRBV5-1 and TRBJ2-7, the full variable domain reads KAGVTQTPRYLIKTRGQQVTLSCSPISGHRSVSWYQQTPGQGLQFLFEYFSETQRNKGNFPGRFSGRQFSNSRSEMNVSTLELGDSALYLCASSRRDSSSYEQYFGPGTRLTVT.

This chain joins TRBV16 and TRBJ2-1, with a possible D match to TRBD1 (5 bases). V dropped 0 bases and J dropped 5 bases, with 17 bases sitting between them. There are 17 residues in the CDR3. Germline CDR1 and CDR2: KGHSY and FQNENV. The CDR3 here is CASSQSMTEVGNNEQFF. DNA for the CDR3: TGTGCCAGCAGCCAATCGATGACAGAAGTGGGAAACAATGAGCAGTTCTTC.

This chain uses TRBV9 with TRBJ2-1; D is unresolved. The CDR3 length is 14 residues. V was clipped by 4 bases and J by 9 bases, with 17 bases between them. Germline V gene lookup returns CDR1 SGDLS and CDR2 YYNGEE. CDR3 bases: TGTGCCAGCAGCCAACAGATGGCCCTCGGTGAGCAGTTCTTC. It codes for CASSQQMALGEQFF. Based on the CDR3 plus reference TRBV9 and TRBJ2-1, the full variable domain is DSGVTQTPKHLITATGQRVTLRCSPRSGDLSVYWYQQSLDQGLQFLIQYYNGEERAKGNILERFSAQQFPDLHSELNLSSLELGDSALYFCASSQQMALGEQFFGPGTRLTVL.

The CDR3 sequence is CASSLRRTVHNQPQHF. The CDR3 DNA follows: TGTGCCAGCAGTTTAAGGCGGACAGTTCACAATCAGCCCCAGCATTTT. The rearrangement joins TRBV28 to TRBJ1-5; D is perhaps TRBD1 (6 bases). V lost 2 bases and J 3 bases, leaving 14 bases between the germline ends. The germline CDR1 and CDR2 sequences are MDHEN and SYDVKM. The CDR3 spans 16 residues. Together with reference TRBV28 and TRBJ1-5, the CDR3 gives the full variable domain: DVKVTQSSRYLVKRTGEKVFLECVQDMDHENMFWYRQDPGLGLRLIYFSYDVKMKEKGDIPEGYSVSREKKERFSLILESASTNQTSMYLCASSLRRTVHNQPQHFGDGTRLSIL.

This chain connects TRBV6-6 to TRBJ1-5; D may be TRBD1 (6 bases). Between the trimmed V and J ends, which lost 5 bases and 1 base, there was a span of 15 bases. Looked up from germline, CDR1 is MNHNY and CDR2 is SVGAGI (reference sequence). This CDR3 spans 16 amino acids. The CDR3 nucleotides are TGTGCCAGCAGTGGCCCGGGACACATAAGCAATCAGCCCCAGCATTTT. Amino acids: CASSGPGHISNQPQHF.

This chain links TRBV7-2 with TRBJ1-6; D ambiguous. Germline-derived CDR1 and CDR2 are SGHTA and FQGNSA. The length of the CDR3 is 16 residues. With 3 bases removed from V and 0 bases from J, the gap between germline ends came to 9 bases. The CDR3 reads CASSLRRSSYNSPLHF. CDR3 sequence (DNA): TGTGCCAGCAGCTTGAGAAGAAGCTCCTATAATTCACCCCTCCACTTT. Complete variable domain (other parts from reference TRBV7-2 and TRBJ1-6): GAGVSQSPSNKVTEKGKDVELRCDPISGHTALYWYRQSLGQGLEFLIYFQGNSAPDKSGLPSDRFSAERTGGSVSTLTIQRTQQEDSAVYLCASSLRRSSYNSPLHFGNGTRLTVT.